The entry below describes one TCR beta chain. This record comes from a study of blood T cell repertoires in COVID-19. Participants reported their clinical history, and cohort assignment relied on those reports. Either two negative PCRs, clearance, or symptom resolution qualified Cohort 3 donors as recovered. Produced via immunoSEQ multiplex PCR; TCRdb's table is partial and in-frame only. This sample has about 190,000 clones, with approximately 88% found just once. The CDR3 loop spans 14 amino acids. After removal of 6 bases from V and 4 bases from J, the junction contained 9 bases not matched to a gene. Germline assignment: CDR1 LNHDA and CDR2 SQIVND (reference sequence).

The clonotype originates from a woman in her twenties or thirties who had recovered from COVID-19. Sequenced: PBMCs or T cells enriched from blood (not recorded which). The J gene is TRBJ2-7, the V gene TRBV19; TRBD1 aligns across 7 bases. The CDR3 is CASRTYPGQYEQYF. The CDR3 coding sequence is TGTGCCAGTAGAACCTACCCGGGACAGTACGAGCAGTACTTC.